Listed below are T cell receptor beta chains from one sample, sequenced in a study of immune evolution from preneoplasia to lung adenocarcinoma. Assay used: immunoSEQ multiplex PCR; TCRdb lists only in-frame clones, some missing. Of roughly 4,500 clones listed, approximately 79% are singletons. Sample: FFPE minimally invasive lung adenocarcinoma tissue. The receptors originated from a person aged 50-69 years with lung adenocarcinoma. The CDR3 runs from the conserved cysteine through the conserved F or W. A D gene is named only where the DNA matches it firmly. Rows give clone size only sometimes, using once, few, many, or a class for an expanded clone.

V gene	clone size	D gene	CDR3 length	J gene	CDR3 protein	CDR3 DNA
TRBV4-1	NA	TRBD1	15	TRBJ1-4	CASSQQGATNEKLFF	TGCGCCAGCAGCCAGCAGGGGGCAACTAATGAAAAACTGTTTTTT
TRBV6-1	NA	NA	15	TRBJ2-2	CASRGTAANTGELFF	TGTGCCAGCAGGGGGACTGCCGCGAACACCGGGGAGCTGTTTTTT
TRBV5-1	few	NA	15	TRBJ2-5	CASSLGLGGLETQYF	TGCGCCAGCAGCTTGGGTCTAGGGGGGTTGGAGACCCAGTACTTC
TRBV7-9	few	NA	15	TRBJ2-6	CASSSGLSGANVLTF	TGTGCCAGCAGCTCGGGGTTATCTGGGGCCAACGTCCTGACTTTC
TRBV27	NA	TRBD1	13	TRBJ1-6	CASGGTANSPLHF	TGTGCCAGCGGGGGGACAGCTAATTCACCCCTCCACTTT
TRBV11-2	NA	TRBD2	15	TRBJ2-4	CASSARGGWKNIQYF	TGTGCCAGCAGCGCTCGCGGGGGGTGGAAAAACATTCAGTACTTC
TRBV19	NA	NA	13	TRBJ2-7	CASSPDGSYEQYF	TGTGCCAGTAGTCCGGACGGGAGCTACGAGCAGTACTTC
TRBV7-2	once	NA	12	TRBJ1-3	CASSSTGSAIYF	TGTGCCAGCAGCTCTACAGGGTCCGCCATATATTTT
TRBV29-1	NA	NA	14	TRBJ1-1	CSVWTASHDTEAFF	TGCAGCGTTTGGACCGCGAGTCACGACACTGAAGCTTTCTTT
TRBV6-5	NA	TRBD2	15	TRBJ2-7	CASREGDKSSYEQYF	TGTGCCAGCCGGGAGGGGGACAAGAGCTCCTACGAGCAGTACTTC
TRBV10-3	NA	NA	15	TRBJ2-2	CAISRADVNTGELFF	TGTGCCATCAGCAGGGCCGACGTCAACACCGGGGAGCTGTTTTTT
TRBV6-6	NA	TRBD2	14	TRBJ2-5	CASSYPLAEETQYF	TGTGCCAGCAGTTACCCCCTAGCGGAAGAGACCCAGTACTTC
TRBV7-2	NA	TRBD1	15	TRBJ2-7	CASSPTSGQGYEQYF	TGTGCCAGCAGTCCAACCTCGGGACAGGGCTACGAGCAGTACTTC
TRBV5-1	NA	TRBD1	15	TRBJ2-7	CASSGPGTGDYEQYF	TGCGCCAGCAGCGGGCCCGGGACAGGGGATTACGAGCAGTACTTC
TRBV7-9	large	NA	11	TRBJ1-1	CASSYGAEAFF	TGTGCCAGCAGCTATGGGGCTGAAGCTTTCTTT
TRBV19	NA	TRBD1	16	TRBJ1-6	CASSTLGQGYNSPLHF	TGTGCCAGTAGCACCCTGGGACAGGGGTATAATTCACCCCTCCACTTT